Listed here is a single TCR beta chain. These data are taken from a study of shared clonotypes between healthy human individuals. Germline V gene data show CDR1 as SEHNR and CDR2 as FQNEAQ (reference sequence). V lost 1 base, J lost 6 bases, and 10 bases lay in between. The CDR3 extends over 13 amino acids. Generated by immunoSEQ multiplex PCR, the TCRdb table keeps only in-frame clones and is missing some. The table records about 2.5 million clones, roughly 90% of them present only once. Sequenced: naive CD4+ T cells from PBMCs. The subset is: CD45RA+ positively selected. The TCR originated in a man between 18 and 29 years old in good health. Some clones in this sample may be carry-over from other donors' samples. The chain is built from TRBV7-9 and TRBJ2-7; possibly TRBD2 for D (5 bases). The CDR3 is CASSLGAGGEQYF. As DNA, the CDR3 is TGTGCCAGCAGCTTAGGAGCTGGAGGCGAGCAGTACTTC.